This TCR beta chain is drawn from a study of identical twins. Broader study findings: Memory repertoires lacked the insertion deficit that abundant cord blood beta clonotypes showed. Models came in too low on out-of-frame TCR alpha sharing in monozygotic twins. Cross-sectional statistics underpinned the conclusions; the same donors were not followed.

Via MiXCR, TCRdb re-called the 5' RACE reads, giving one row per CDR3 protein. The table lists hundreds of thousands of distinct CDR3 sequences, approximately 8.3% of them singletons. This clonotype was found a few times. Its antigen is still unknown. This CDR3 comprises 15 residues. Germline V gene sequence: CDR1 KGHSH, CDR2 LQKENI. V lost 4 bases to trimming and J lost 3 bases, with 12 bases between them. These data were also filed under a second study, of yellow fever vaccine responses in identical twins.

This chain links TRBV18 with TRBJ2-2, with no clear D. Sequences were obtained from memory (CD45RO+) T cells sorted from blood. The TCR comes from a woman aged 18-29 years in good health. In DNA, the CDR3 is TGTGCCAGCTCACGATCAATAACAGACACCGGGGAGCTGTTTTTT. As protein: CASSRSITDTGELFF.